This TCR beta chain was recovered during a study of blood T cell repertoires in COVID-19. Study summary: Collection of acute and convalescent COVID-19 samples took place in the United States, Italy and Spain. T cells, B-cell-depleted T cells, or PBMCs supplied cDNA or gDNA.

Participants were aged about 18 to 100 years from about two dozen US areas. The authors' processing: Using reference gene primer amplification, nucleated cell counts were estimated. Measured with immunoSEQ multiplex PCR; TCRdb has only the in-frame clones, and not every one. Clone size and the V and J calls come from that table; the DNA yielded D and trimming. The data show approximately 400,000 clones, roughly four fifths seen once. Sequenced: PBMCs or T cells enriched from blood (not recorded which). The origin of this receptor is a woman aged 45-65 years who had recovered from COVID-19.

This CDR3 reads CASSPGQTSRGYF. Written as DNA, the CDR3 is TGTGCCAGCAGCCCCGGACAGACCTCAAGGGGGTATTTT. The chain is built from TRBV6-5 and TRBJ2-3; D may be TRBD1 (6 bases). Germline CDR1 is MNHEY and CDR2 is SVGAGI. The CDR3 runs 13 residues. Trimming cost V 6 bases and J 14 bases, with 21 bases left between them.